The clone carrying this TCR beta chain was seen at least ten times. Its target is unknown. Libraries for TCR beta were made by quantitative 5'-RACE with molecular barcodes. TCRdb recomputed calls from the 5' RACE reads with MiXCR, one row per CDR3 protein. The top ten clones hold about a fifth of a sample with more than 600,000 distinct CDR3 sequences, under 20% of them seen once. The V gene's germline CDR1 is MNHNY and CDR2 SVGAGI (reference sequence). The CDR3 contains 11 residues. J was trimmed by 5 bases and V by 7 bases; bases with no gene match: 1. The data derive from a study of CD8 T cells in ankylosing spondylitis. Study outcomes and limitations: A motif in TCR beta, a set of roughly 8 highly homologous variants, appeared characteristic of ankylosing spondylitis blood. Some motif variants had been reported before (in reactive arthritis synovial fluid and blood).

The source of this sequence is a male donor with ankylosing spondylitis. V and J are TRBV6-6 and TRBJ2-5, with TRBD1 identical over 7 bases. What was sequenced was blood, either unsorted or a sorted T cell fraction (not recorded which). The CDR3 coding sequence is TGTGCCAGCACCAGGGGGGAGACCCAGTACTTC. It is translated as CASTRGETQYF.